Listed below are T cell receptor beta chains from one sample, sequenced in a study of control samples from healthy donors and cancer patients. Profiled with immunoSEQ multiplex PCR; TCRdb holds only in-frame clones, not every one. The table has about 120,000 clones, approximately 91% seen once; the top ten hold around 7.6%. The sample consisted of blood. The receptors were sampled from a woman aged 18-35 years in good health. CDR3s include the opening cysteine and the closing phenylalanine or tryptophan. D genes are given only for firm matches. For some rows the clone size is stated as once, few or many, or as a class when expanded; others skip it.

V,D,J,size,length,DNA,CDR3
TRBV28,TRBD1,TRBJ1-5,.,17,TGTGCCAGCAGTGCCCGGACAGGGGGACCCAGCAATCAGCCCCAGCATTTT,CASSARTGGPSNQPQHF
TRBV9,.,TRBJ2-2,.,15,TGTGCCAGCAGTTTCTCGCAGGGTAACGCCGGGGAGCTGTTTTTT,CASSFSQGNAGELFF
TRBV5-4,.,TRBJ1-2,.,13,TGTGCCAGCAGCTACCAGACCTCTGGCGGCTACACCTTC,CASSYQTSGGYTF
TRBV10-1,TRBD1,TRBJ1-1,.,19,TGCGCCAGCAGTGAGAAACTGGGACAGGGAAAAGAAATGAACACTGAAGCTTTTTTT,CASSEKLGQGKEMNTEAFF
TRBV6-2/TRBV6-3,TRBD1,TRBJ2-3,.,15,TGTGCCAGCAGTTACGGGACAGGGGGCGCAGATACGCAGTATTTT,CASSYGTGGADTQYF
TRBV18,.,TRBJ2-7,.,15,TGTGCCAGCTCACCACCGGGTAAAGGAAGCTACGAGCAGTACTTC,CASSPPGKGSYEQYF
TRBV25-1,.,TRBJ2-1,.,12,TGTGCCAGCAGTGAAATGGCACGTGAGCAGTTCTTC,CASSEMAREQFF
TRBV7-3,TRBD2,TRBJ2-3,.,14,TGTGCCAGCAGCTCAGCCGGGGAGGGGGATACGCAGTATTTT,CASSSAGEGDTQYF
TRBV27,.,TRBJ2-2,.,13,TGTGCCAGCAGCCCAGTGGGGACCGGGGAGCTGTTTTTT,CASSPVGTGELFF
TRBV2,TRBD1,TRBJ2-7,once,14,TGTGCCGGAATGGACAGGGGCGGAGTGAGGGAGCAGTACTTC,CAGMDRGGVREQYF
TRBV4-3,TRBD2,TRBJ2-5,.,17,TGCGCCAGCAGCCAAGGTCGCGGGGGGGCCGGGGAAGAGACCCAGTACTTC,CASSQGRGGAGEETQYF
TRBV4-1,TRBD1,TRBJ1-1,.,18,TGCGCCAGCAGCCAATTGGGGGGACAGCTTCTGATGAACACTGAAGCTTTCTTT,CASSQLGGQLLMNTEAFF
TRBV12-5,TRBD1,TRBJ2-3,.,16,TGTGCTAGTGGTACCCCTTCGACAGGGCGGGCAGATACGCAGTATTTT,CASGTPSTGRADTQYF
TRBV7-8,TRBD2,TRBJ2-1,.,18,TGTGCCAGCAGCTTTTCCCTCGGGGGGACTAGCTCCTACAATGAGCAGTTCTTC,CASSFSLGGTSSYNEQFF
TRBV5-1,.,TRBJ2-1,.,18,TGCGCCAGCAGCCTACTCCGTTTGAAGGTTGCGGAGTACAATGAGCAGTTCTTC,CASSLLRLKVAEYNEQFF
TRBV24-1,.,TRBJ2-3,.,18,TGTGCCACCAGTGCAGTGCAAGGCCTCGGGTGGTCCACAGATACGCAGTATTTT,CATSAVQGLGWSTDTQYF
TRBV20-1,.,TRBJ1-2,.,11,TGCAGTGCTAGGGGCCTTTATGGCTACACCTTC,CSARGLYGYTF
TRBV7-2,.,TRBJ1-1,.,16,TGTGCCAGCAGCCTCCGATATAGAAGCCCGGGGACTGAAGCTTTCTTT,CASSLRYRSPGTEAFF
TRBV11-2,.,TRBJ1-5,once,13,TGTGCCAGCAGCTTAGTCCGGTCTCAGCCCCAGCATTTT,CASSLVRSQPQHF
TRBV18,TRBD1,TRBJ2-7,.,19,TGTGCCAGCTCACCAATCAGGAGGCGCTGGGACAGCTCCGCGGACGAGCAGTACTTC,CASSPIRRRWDSSADEQYF
TRBV30,.,TRBJ1-3,.,12,TGTGCCTGGAGACAGGCTGGAAACACCATATATTTT,CAWRQAGNTIYF
TRBV19,TRBD2,TRBJ2-7,.,14,TGTGCCAGTAGTAGTGGGCGGGAGCCCTACGAGCAGTACTTC,CASSSGREPYEQYF
TRBV15,.,TRBJ1-5,.,14,TGTGCCACCAGCAGGGAGATGAACAATCAGCCCCAGCATTTT,CATSREMNNQPQHF